One and the same sample provided the 10 T cell receptor beta chains below, sequenced in a study of blood T cell repertoires in COVID-19. Measured with immunoSEQ multiplex PCR; TCRdb has only the in-frame clones, and not every one. The sample includes 150,000 to 200,000 clones, around 85% of them seen just once. Sequenced input: peripheral blood. Every receptor here comes from a man aged 50-60 years with active or convalescent COVID-19.

This sequence joins TRBV3-1 (or the pseudogene TRBV3-2) and TRBJ1-6; D is ambiguous. Trimming stripped 7 bases from V and 9 bases from J, with 19 bases between. Germline assignment: CDR1 LGHDT and CDR2 YNNKEL (reference sequence). The CDR3 runs to 15 residues. CDR3 loop: CASKEMEVSSSPLHF. The CDR3, as DNA: TGTGCCAGCAAAGAAATGGAGGTTTCAAGTTCACCCCTCCACTTT.

The rearrangement links TRBV5-1 to TRBJ1-2; tentatively, D is TRBD1 (5 bases). The CDR3 contains 15 residues. The germline V gene encodes CDR1 SGHRS and CDR2 YFSETQ. V lost 1 base to trimming and J lost 7 bases, with 17 bases between them. In DNA, the CDR3 is TGCGCCAGCAGCTTGACGACAGACCAAGCTCGTGGCTACACCTTC. Protein: CASSLTTDQARGYTF.

The chain uses TRBV11-1 and TRBJ2-3, with a possible D match to TRBD2 (7 bases). The CDR3 runs to 14 residues. V was shortened by 5 bases and J by 2 bases, with 11 bases between the two germline ends. From germline, CDR1 is SGHAT and CDR2 FQDESV (reference sequence). The CDR3, as DNA: TGTGCCAGCAGCCGGGGGGCGGCCACAGATACGCAGTATTTT. This gives the protein CASSRGAATDTQYF.

The rearrangement links TRBV5-1 to TRBJ2-7, with D maybe TRBD2 (6 bases). CDR3 length: 15 amino acids. The germline gives CDR1 SGHRS, CDR2 YFSETQ. The germline V and J ends were trimmed by 4 bases and 3 bases, with 17 bases remaining between them. The CDR3 spells CASSGGTPRSYEQYF. CDR3 nucleotides: TGCGCCAGCAGCGGCGGGACTCCCCGAAGCTACGAGCAGTACTTC.

V usage is TRBV10-2 and J usage is TRBJ2-1; D is unclear. Per the germline V gene, CDR1 is WSHSY and CDR2 is SAAADI. Trimming removed 7 bases from V and 13 bases from J, with 14 bases in between. The CDR3 totals 11 residues. Here the CDR3 reads CASTEEVDQFF. CDR3 sequence (DNA): TGCGCCAGCACGGAAGAGGTCGATCAGTTCTTC.

The chain recombines TRBV4-3 with TRBJ1-1, with D uncertain. The CDR3 spans 13 residues. V lost 0 bases to trimming and J lost 4 bases, with 6 bases between them. Germline lookup yields CDR1 LGHNA and CDR2 YSLEER. The CDR3 is CASSQDGSTEAFF. DNA of the CDR3: TGCGCCAGCAGCCAAGATGGCAGCACTGAAGCTTTCTTT.

This chain joins TRBV20-1 and TRBJ2-7; TRBD2 aligns across 7 bases. Losses at the gene ends were 6 bases for V and 6 bases for J; bases not matched to a gene: 5. Germline V gene lookup returns CDR1 DFQATT and CDR2 SNEGSKA (reference sequence). CDR3 length: 11 residues. CDR3 sequence (DNA): TGCAGTGCCCTGTGGGGGGGCGAGCAGTACTTC. Its protein is CSALWGGEQYF.

The chain links TRBV9 to TRBJ1-6, with TRBD1 identical over 9 bases. Germline V gene sequence: CDR1 SGDLS, CDR2 YYNGEE. The CDR3 consists of 17 residues. V was clipped by 0 bases and J by 7 bases; unmatched bases: 8. CDR3 DNA sequence: TGTGCCAGCAGCGTAGAAGAGGGGGGACAGGGAAATTCACCCCTCCACTTT. It translates to CASSVEEGGQGNSPLHF.

This chain uses TRBV30 with TRBJ1-4; TRBD1 agrees at 7 bases. The V segment lost 0 bases and the J segment 5 bases; nucleotides outside the gene matches: 6. Germline CDR1 reads GTSNPN; CDR2 reads SVGIG (reference sequence). This CDR3 contains 15 residues. CDR3 DNA: TGTGCCTGGAGTGTACCGGAGACAGGGAATGAAAAACTGTTTTTT. This encodes CAWSVPETGNEKLFF.

The CDR3 nucleotides are TGTGCCAGCAGCCACCAAACAGGGGGCAGAATGGAAGCTTTCTTT. Amino acid sequence: CASSHQTGGRMEAFF. The J gene is TRBJ1-1, the V gene TRBV6-5; TRBD1 aligns across 9 bases. V lost 6 bases to trimming and J lost 8 bases; unmatched junction nucleotides: 13. There are 15 residues in the CDR3. Germline assignment: CDR1 MNHEY and CDR2 SVGAGI.